This TCR beta chain was sequenced in a study of blood T cell repertoires in COVID-19. Overall study: From the United States, Italy and Spain came samples of acute and convalescent COVID-19. T cells, B-cell-depleted T cells, or PBMCs supplied cDNA or gDNA.

This clone turned up a few times. CDR3 length equals 16 residues. J was trimmed by 1 base and V by 3 bases; bases with no gene match: 6. Germline V gene sequence: CDR1 MDHEN, CDR2 SYDVKM. The protocol was immunoSEQ multiplex PCR, while the TCRdb copy is restricted to in-frame clones and leaves out a portion. There are 210,000 or so clones in the sample; about 84% occur only once, and 4.3% lies in the top ten. Adults between roughly 18 and 89 years of age took part from about 24 US areas. The clonotype comes from a man aged 25-40 years with acute COVID-19. The V call is TRBV28, the J call TRBJ1-1; TRBD1 matches at 9 bases. The sequenced sample was PBMCs or T cells enriched from blood (not recorded which). CDR3 in amino acids: CASSFWGQGWNTEAFF. The CDR3 coding sequence is TGTGCCAGCAGTTTTTGGGGACAGGGTTGGAACACTGAAGCTTTCTTT. The variable domain in full, completed from reference TRBV28 and TRBJ1-1, reads DVKVTQSSRYLVKRTGEKVFLECVQDMDHENMFWYRQDPGLGLRLIYFSYDVKMKEKGDIPEGYSVSREKKERFSLILESASTNQTSMYLCASSFWGQGWNTEAFFGQGTRLTVV.